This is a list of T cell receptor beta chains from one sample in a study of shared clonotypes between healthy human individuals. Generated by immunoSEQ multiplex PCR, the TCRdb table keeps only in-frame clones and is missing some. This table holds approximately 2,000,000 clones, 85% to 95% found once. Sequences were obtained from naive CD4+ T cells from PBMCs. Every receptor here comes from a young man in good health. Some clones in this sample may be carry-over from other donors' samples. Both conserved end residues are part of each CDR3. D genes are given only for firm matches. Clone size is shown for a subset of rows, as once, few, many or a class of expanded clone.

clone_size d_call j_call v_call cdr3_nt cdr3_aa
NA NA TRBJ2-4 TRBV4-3 TGCGCCAGCAGCCAAGAGGGAGGGGGGGGTCTAGCCAAAAACATTCAGTACTTC CASSQEGGGGLAKNIQYF
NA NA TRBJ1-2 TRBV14 TGTGCCAGCAGCCAATTACAGGGTGGAACATATGGCTACACCTTC CASSQLQGGTYGYTF
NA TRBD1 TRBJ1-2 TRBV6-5 TGTGCCAGCAGACAAGGACAGGTACTCGATGGCTACACCTTC CASRQGQVLDGYTF
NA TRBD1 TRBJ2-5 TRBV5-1 TGCGCCAGCAGACAGGGGGCAGGAGAGACCCAGTACTTC CASRQGAGETQYF
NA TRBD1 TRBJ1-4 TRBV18 TGTGCCAGCTCAGGAAGGGGGCTGAATGAAAAACTGTTTTTT CASSGRGLNEKLFF
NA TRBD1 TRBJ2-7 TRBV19 TGTGCCAGTAGTCCTGACCCTTGGGGACAGGGATACGAGCAGTACTTC CASSPDPWGQGYEQYF
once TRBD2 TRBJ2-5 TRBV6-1 TGTGCCAGCAGTGCCTCGGGAGGGCCAGGGGAGACCCAGTACTTC CASSASGGPGETQYF
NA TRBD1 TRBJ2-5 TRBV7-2 TGTGCCAGCAGCAAAATACCGGGACAGCAAGAGACCCAGTACTTC CASSKIPGQQETQYF
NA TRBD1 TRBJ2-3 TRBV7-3 TGTGCCAGCAGCCTGACAGGGGGCCCAGATACGCAGTATTTT CASSLTGGPDTQYF
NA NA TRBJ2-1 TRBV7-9 TGTGCCAGCAGCTTGACAGGAGCCTACAATGAGCAGTTCTTC CASSLTGAYNEQFF
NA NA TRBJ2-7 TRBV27 TGTGCCAGCAGAGCCTTTGGGCGATCCTACGAGCAGTACTTC CASRAFGRSYEQYF
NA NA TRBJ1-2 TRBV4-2 TGTGCCAGCAGCCAAGGGGTGATGGCGGCGAACTATGGCTACACCTTC CASSQGVMAANYGYTF
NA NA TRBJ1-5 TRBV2 TGTGCCAGCAACCCCCAGAGAGGGGTAAGCAATCAGCCCCAGCATTTT CASNPQRGVSNQPQHF
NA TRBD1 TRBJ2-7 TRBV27 TGTGCCAGCAGTTTATCGACAGGGTCCTCCTACGAGCAGTACTTC CASSLSTGSSYEQYF
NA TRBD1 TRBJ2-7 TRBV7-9 TGTGCCAGCAGCTCCGAACTGGGACAGTTGGTCGTATACGAGCAGTACTTC CASSSELGQLVVYEQYF
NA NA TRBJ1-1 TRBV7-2 TGTGCCAGCAGCGGTCCGGGGACGCAGTTGTTGACTGAAGCTTTCTTT CASSGPGTQLLTEAFF
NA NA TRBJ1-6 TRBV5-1 TGCGCCAGCAGCTTGGATTCAGTTGCTAATTCACCCCTCCACTTT CASSLDSVANSPLHF
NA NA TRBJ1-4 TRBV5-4 TGTGCCAGCAGCTACGGATTTAATGAAAAACTGTTTTTT CASSYGFNEKLFF
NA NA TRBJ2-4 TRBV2 TGTGCCAGCAGGGCCAGAGTAGCCAAAAACATTCAGTACTTC CASRARVAKNIQYF
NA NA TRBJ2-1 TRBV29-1 TGCAGCGTTGGCAGGGAGGCCTACAATGAGCAGTTCTTC CSVGREAYNEQFF
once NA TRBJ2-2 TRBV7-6 TGTGCCAGCAGCTTCGCTGAAGTCTTAAACACCGGGGAGCTGTTTTTT CASSFAEVLNTGELFF
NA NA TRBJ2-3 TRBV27 TGTGCCAGCAGGTTAGGCCGCCGAGCGGCCCTGTCGCGGACAGATACGCAGTATTTT CASRLGRRAALSRTDTQYF
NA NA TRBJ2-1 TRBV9 TGTGCCAGCAGCGTGGGGCCCCTGAGGGATGAGCAGTTCTTC CASSVGPLRDEQFF
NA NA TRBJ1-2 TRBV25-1 TGTGCCAGCAGTGACTCCAGCCTCTATGGCTACACCTTC CASSDSSLYGYTF
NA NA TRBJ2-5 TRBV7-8 TGTGCCACACAAATTTACAGCCACCAAGAGACCCAGTACTTC CATQIYSHQETQYF
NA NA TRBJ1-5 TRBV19 TGTGCCAGTAGTATAGTGACCAATCAGCCCCAGCATTTT CASSIVTNQPQHF
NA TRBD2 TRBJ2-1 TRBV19 TGTGCCAGTAGTACCCGCCCGGGGGGTAGGTTCTTC CASSTRPGGRFF
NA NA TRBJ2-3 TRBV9 TGTGCCAGCAGCCCTCATTCCGATACGCAGTATTTT CASSPHSDTQYF
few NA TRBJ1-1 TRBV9 TGTGCCAGCGGAAGAGTCAGGGGGAACACTGAAGCTTTCTTT CASGRVRGNTEAFF
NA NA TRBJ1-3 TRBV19 TGTGCCAGTACCCCCGAACGGGTGGAGGACACCATATATTTT CASTPERVEDTIYF
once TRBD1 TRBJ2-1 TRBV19 TGTGCCAGTAGTATGAATTCGGGACAGTACTCGCTCTTC CASSMNSGQYSLF
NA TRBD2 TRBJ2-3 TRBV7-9 TGTGCCAGCAGCATTAGCGGGACTGGCCTGGATACGCAGTATTTT CASSISGTGLDTQYF
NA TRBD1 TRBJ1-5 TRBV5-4 TGTGCCAGCAGCCGGGGGACAGGGGACAATCAGCCCCAGCATTTT CASSRGTGDNQPQHF
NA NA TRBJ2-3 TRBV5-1 TGCGCCAGCAGCTTAGAGGCGGGCGGGACAGATACGCAGTATTTT CASSLEAGGTDTQYF
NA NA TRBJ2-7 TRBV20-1 TGCAGTGCGTACAGGGACTACGAGCAGTACTTC CSAYRDYEQYF
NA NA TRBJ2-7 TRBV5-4 TGTGCCAGCAGCGGAGACAGACAGAGCTCCTACGAGCAGTACTTC CASSGDRQSSYEQYF
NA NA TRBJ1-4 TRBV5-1 TGCGCCAGCAGCTTGGGTGGCAGGGGAACTGAAAAACTGTTTTTT CASSLGGRGTEKLFF
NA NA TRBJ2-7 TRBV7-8 TGTGCCAGCAGCCTTGTGAGGGACCAGTACGAGCAGTACTTC CASSLVRDQYEQYF
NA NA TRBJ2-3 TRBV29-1 TGCAGCGTTGATTTCAGCCGGGATACGCAGTATTTT CSVDFSRDTQYF
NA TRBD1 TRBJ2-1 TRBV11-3 TGTGCCAGCAGCTGGGGAAAGCGGGACAGGGGGGACAATGAGCAGTTCTTC CASSWGKRDRGDNEQFF
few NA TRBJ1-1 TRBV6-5 TGTGCCAGCAGTTACAGTGGTTCCTCGAACACTGAAGCTTTCTTT CASSYSGSSNTEAFF
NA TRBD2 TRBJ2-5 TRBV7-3 TGTGCCAGCAGCATATATAGCGGGGGTGGGACCCAGTACTTC CASSIYSGGGTQYF
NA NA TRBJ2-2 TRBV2 TGTGCCAGCACCACAGGGCAAACCGGGGAGCTGTTTTTT CASTTGQTGELFF
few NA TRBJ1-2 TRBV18 TGTGCCAGCTCAGTTCGGCCGGATCGTGGCTACACCTTC CASSVRPDRGYTF
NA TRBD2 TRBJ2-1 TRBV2 TGTGCCAGCAACGCCGGGCTAGCGGGAGACGGTGAGCAGTTCTTC CASNAGLAGDGEQFF
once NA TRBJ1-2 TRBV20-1 TGCAGTGCGAGTAACTATGGCTACACCTTC CSASNYGYTF
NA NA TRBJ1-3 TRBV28 TGTGCCAGCAGTTTCTCACGCCCCGTACGAAACACCATATATTTT CASSFSRPVRNTIYF
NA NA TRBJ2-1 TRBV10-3 TGTGCCATCACTGGCGGATCCCCCTACAATGAGCAGTTCTTC CAITGGSPYNEQFF
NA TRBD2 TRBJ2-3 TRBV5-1 TGCGCCGGAAAAGCGGGAGTGGGGCCAGATACGCAGTATTTT CAGKAGVGPDTQYF
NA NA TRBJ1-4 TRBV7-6 TGTGCCAGCAGCTTATCATCGCTTAATGAAAAACTGTTTTTT CASSLSSLNEKLFF
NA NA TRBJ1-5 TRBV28 TGTGCCAGCAGTTTTTTGGATCACTATAGCAATCAGCCCCAGCATTTT CASSFLDHYSNQPQHF